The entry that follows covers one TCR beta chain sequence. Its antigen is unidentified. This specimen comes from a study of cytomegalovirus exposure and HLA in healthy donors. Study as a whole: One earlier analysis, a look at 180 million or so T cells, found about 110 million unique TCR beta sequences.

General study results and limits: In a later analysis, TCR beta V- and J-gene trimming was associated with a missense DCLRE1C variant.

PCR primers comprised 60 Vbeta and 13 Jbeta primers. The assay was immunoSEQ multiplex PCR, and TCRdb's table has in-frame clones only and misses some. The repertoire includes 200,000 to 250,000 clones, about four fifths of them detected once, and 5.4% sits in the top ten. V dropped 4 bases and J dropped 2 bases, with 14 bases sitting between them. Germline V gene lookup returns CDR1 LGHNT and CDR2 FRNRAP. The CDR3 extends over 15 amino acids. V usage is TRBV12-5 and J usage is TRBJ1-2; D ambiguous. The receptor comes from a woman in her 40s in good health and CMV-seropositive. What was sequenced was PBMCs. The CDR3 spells CASGSPPAGNYGYTF. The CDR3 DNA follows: TGTGCTAGTGGTTCCCCCCCGGCGGGGAACTATGGCTACACCTTC.